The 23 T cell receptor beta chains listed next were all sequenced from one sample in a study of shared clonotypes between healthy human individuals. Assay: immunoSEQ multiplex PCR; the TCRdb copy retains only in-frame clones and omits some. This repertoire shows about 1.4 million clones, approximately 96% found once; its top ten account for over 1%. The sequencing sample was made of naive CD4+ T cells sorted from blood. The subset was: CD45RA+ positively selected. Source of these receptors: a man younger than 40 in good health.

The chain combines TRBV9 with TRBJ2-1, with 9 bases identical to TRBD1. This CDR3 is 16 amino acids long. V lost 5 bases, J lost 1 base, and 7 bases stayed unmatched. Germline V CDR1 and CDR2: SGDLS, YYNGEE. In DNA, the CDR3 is TGTGCCAGCAGTAGGACAGGGGCGAGTTCCTACAATGAGCAGTTCTTC. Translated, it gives CASSRTGASSYNEQFF. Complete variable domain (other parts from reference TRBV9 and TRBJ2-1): DSGVTQTPKHLITATGQRVTLRCSPRSGDLSVYWYQQSLDQGLQFLIQYYNGEERAKGNILERFSAQQFPDLHSELNLSSLELGDSALYFCASSRTGASSYNEQFFGPGTRLTVL.

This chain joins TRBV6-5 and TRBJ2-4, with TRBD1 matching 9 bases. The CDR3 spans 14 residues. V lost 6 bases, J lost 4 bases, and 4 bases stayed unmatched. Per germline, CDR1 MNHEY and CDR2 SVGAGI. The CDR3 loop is CASRPGTGKNIQYF. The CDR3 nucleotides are TGTGCCAGCAGACCCGGGACAGGGAAAAACATTCAGTACTTC.

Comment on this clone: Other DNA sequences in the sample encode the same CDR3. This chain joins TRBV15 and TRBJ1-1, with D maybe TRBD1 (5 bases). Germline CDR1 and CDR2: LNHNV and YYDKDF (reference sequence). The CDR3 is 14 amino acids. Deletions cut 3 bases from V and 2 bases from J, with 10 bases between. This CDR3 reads CATSRDTRNTEAFF. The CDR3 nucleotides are TGTGCCACCAGCAGGGACACAAGAAACACTGAAGCTTTCTTT.

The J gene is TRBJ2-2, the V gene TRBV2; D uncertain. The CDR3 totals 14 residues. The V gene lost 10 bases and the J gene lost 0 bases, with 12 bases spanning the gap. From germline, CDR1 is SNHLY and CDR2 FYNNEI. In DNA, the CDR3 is TGTGCCACCTCCCTAGGATCGAACACCGGGGAGCTGTTTTTT. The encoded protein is CATSLGSNTGELFF.

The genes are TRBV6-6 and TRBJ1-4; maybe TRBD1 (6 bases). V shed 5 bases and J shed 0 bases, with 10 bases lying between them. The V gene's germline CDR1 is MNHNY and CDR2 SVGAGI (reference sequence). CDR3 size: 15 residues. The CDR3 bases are TGTGCCAGCAGTAGGGGGGCCCCAACTAATGAAAAACTGTTTTTT. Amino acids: CASSRGAPTNEKLFF.

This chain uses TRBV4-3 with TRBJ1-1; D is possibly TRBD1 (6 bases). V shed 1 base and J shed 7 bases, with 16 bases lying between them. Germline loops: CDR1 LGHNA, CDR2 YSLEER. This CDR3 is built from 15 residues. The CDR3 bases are TGCGCCAGCAGCCAAGCAGAACAGGGACGGTTTGAAGCTTTCTTT. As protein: CASSQAEQGRFEAFF.

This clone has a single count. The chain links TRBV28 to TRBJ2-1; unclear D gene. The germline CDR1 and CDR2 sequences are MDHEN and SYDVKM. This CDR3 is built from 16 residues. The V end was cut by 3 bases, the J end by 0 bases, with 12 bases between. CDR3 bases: TGTGCCAGCAGTTTTCGGGCGCCTAGCTCCTACAATGAGCAGTTCTTC. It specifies CASSFRAPSSYNEQFF.

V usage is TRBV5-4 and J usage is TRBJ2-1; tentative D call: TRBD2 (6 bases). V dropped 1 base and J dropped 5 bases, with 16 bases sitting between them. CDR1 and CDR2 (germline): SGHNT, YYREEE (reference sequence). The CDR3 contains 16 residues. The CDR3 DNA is TGTGCCAGCAGCTTGCTCGCGGGGTACACCCACAATGAGCAGTTCTTC. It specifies CASSLLAGYTHNEQFF.

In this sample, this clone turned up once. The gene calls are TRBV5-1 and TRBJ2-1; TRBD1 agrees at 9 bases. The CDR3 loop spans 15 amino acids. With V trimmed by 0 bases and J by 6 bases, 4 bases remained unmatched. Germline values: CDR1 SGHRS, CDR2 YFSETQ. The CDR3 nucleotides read TGCGCCAGCAGCTTGGCCCTGGGACAGGGCAATGAGCAGTTCTTC. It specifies CASSLALGQGNEQFF.

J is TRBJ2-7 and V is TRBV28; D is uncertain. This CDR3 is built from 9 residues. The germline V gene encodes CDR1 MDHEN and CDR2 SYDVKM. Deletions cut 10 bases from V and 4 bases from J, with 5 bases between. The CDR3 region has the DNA TGTGCCATCCCTTACGAGCAGTACTTC. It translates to CAIPYEQYF.

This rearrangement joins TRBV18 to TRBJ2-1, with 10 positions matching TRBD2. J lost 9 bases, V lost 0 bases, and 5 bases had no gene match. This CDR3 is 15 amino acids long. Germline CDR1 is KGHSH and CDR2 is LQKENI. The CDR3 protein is CASSPPSGRFPEQFF. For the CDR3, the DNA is TGTGCCAGCTCACCACCTAGCGGGAGGTTTCCTGAGCAGTTCTTC.

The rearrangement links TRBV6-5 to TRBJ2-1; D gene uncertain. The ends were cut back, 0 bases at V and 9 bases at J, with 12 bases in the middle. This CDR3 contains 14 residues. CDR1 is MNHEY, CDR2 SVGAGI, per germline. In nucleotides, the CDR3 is TGTGCCAGCAGTTACTCTGGGCCAGTCCGTGAGCAGTTCTTC. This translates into CASSYSGPVREQFF.

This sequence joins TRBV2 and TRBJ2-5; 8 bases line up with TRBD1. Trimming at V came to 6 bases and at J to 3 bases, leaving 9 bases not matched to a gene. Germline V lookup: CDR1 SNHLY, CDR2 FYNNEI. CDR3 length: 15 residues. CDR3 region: CASSPDTGGEETQYF. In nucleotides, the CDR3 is TGTGCCAGCAGCCCGGACACAGGGGGTGAAGAGACCCAGTACTTC.

The CDR3 DNA reads TGCGCCAGCAGTAGCGTGGGGGAGCACTACGAGCAGTACTTC. As protein: CASSSVGEHYEQYF. The chain employs TRBV10-2 and TRBJ2-7; D assignment may be TRBD1 or TRBD2 (5 bases each). With 5 bases removed from V and 3 bases from J, the gap between germline ends came to 14 bases. Germline CDR1 reads WSHSY; CDR2 reads SAAADI. This CDR3 is built from 14 residues.

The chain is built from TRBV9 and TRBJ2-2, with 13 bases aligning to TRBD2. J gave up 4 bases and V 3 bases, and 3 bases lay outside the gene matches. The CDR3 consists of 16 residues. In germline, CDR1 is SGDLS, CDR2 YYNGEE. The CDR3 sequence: CASSAGLAGVTGELFF. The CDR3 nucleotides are TGTGCCAGCAGCGCCGGACTAGCGGGAGTCACCGGGGAGCTGTTTTTT. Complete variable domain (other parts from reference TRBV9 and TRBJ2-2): DSGVTQTPKHLITATGQRVTLRCSPRSGDLSVYWYQQSLDQGLQFLIQYYNGEERAKGNILERFSAQQFPDLHSELNLSSLELGDSALYFCASSAGLAGVTGELFFGEGSRLTVL.

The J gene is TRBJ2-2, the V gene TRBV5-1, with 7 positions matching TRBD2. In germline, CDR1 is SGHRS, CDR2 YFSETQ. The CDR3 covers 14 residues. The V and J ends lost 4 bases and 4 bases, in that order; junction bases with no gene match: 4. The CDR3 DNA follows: TGCGCCAGCAGCGAAGCGGGACCCACCGGGGAGCTGTTTTTT. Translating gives CASSEAGPTGELFF. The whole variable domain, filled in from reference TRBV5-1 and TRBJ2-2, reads KAGVTQTPRYLIKTRGQQVTLSCSPISGHRSVSWYQQTPGQGLQFLFEYFSETQRNKGNFPGRFSGRQFSNSRSEMNVSTLELGDSALYLCASSEAGPTGELFFGEGSRLTVL.

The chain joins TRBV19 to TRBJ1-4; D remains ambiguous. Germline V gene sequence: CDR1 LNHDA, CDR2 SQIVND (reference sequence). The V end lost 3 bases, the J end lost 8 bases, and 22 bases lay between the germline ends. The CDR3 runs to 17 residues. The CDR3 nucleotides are TGTGCCAGTAGTATCAGGTTTGGGATGACGAACCCAGAAAAACTGTTTTTT. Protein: CASSIRFGMTNPEKLFF.

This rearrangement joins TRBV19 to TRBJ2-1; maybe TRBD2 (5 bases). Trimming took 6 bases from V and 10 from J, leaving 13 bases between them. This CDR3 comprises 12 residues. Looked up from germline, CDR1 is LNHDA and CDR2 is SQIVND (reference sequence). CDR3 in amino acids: CASRKTSVEQFF. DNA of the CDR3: TGTGCCAGTAGGAAAACTAGTGTGGAGCAGTTCTTC.

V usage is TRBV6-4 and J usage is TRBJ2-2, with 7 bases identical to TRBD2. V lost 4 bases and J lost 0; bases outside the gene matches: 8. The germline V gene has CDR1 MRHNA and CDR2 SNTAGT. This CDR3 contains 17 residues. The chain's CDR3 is CASSALARGANTGELFF. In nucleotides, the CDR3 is TGTGCCAGCAGTGCACTAGCGAGGGGTGCGAACACCGGGGAGCTGTTTTTT.

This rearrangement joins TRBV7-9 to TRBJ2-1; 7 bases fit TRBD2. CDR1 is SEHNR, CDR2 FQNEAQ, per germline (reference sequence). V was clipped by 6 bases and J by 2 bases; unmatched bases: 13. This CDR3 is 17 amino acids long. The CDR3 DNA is TGTGCCAGCAGTTCCCCCCCGGGACTAACGACCTACAATGAGCAGTTCTTC. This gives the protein CASSSPPGLTTYNEQFF.

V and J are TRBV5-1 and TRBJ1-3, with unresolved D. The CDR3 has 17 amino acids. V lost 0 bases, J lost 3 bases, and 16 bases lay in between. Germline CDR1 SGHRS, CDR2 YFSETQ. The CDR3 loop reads CASSLVLGNDLGNTIYF. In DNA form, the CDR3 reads TGCGCCAGCAGCTTGGTACTGGGAAACGATCTTGGAAACACCATATATTTT.

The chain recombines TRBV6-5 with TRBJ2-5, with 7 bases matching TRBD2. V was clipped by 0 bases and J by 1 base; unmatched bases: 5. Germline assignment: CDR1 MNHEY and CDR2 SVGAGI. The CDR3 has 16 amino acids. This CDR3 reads CASSYSVGLPQETQYF. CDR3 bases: TGTGCCAGCAGTTACTCGGTGGGACTACCCCAAGAGACCCAGTACTTC.

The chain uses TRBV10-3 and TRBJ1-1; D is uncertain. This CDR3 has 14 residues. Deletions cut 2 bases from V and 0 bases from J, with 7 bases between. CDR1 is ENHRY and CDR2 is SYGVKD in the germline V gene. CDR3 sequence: CAISELAMNTEAFF. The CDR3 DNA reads TGTGCCATCAGTGAGCTGGCGATGAACACTGAAGCTTTCTTT.